This TCR beta chain is drawn from a study of CD8+CD57+ T cells in acquired aplastic anemia. All patients picked for sequencing had shown, by flow cytometry, an expansion of CD8+CD57+ cells. With V trimmed by 3 bases and J by 3 bases, 7 bases remained unmatched. Germline-derived CDR1 and CDR2 are LNHNV and YYDKDF (reference sequence). The CDR3 is 15 amino acids. This clonotype has only a few counts. Genomic DNA acted as the template from which TCR beta VDJ combination and CDR3 sequence profiling were carried out. TCRdb redid the calling of the reads with MiXCR, one entry per CDR3 protein. The repertoire has 200,000 to 250,000 distinct CDR3 sequences, over 55% of them found once; the top ten carry about three fifths.

The chain carries TRBV15 and TRBJ2-7; TRBD1 matches at 8 bases. The clonotype originates from a human donor with aplastic anemia. Material for sequencing was sorted CD4+, CD8+, or CD8+CD57+ T cells (not recorded which) from PBMCs. The CDR3 protein is CATSSEGTGVYEQYF. The CDR3 DNA reads TGTGCCACCAGCAGTGAAGGGACAGGAGTCTACGAGCAGTACTTC.